The sequence of this T cell receptor beta chain was determined in a study of identical twins. Carrying unique molecular identifiers, the cDNA also gained a universal primer site through template switching. TCRdb recomputed calls from the 5' RACE reads with MiXCR, one row per CDR3 protein. The repertoire holds 690,000 or so distinct CDR3 sequences, with over 8.5% as singletons. General observations from the study: It was possible that invariant MAIT and iNKT cells partly confounded the zero-insertion analyses. Monozygotic twin pairs showed more out-of-frame TCR alpha sharing than models estimated.

In its sample, this clonotype was seen many times. Antigen: not known. CDR1 is MDHEN, CDR2 SYDVKM, per germline. Losses at the gene ends were 7 bases for V and 8 bases for J; bases not matched to a gene: 3. This CDR3 comprises 12 residues. Separately, the same data were catalogued under a study of yellow fever vaccine responses in identical twins. This second study says: As reported, the vaccine T cell response of twins seemed partly convergent and partly personalized.

This sequence joins TRBV28 and TRBJ2-1, with TRBD2 matching 9 bases. The sequenced sample was PBMCs. The TCR originated in a woman aged 18-29 years in good health. This chain's CDR3 is CASNSGSYEQFF. Written as DNA, the CDR3 is TGTGCCAGCAATAGCGGGAGCTATGAGCAGTTCTTC. Looking up the rest from reference TRBV28 and TRBJ2-1 gives the full variable domain: DVKVTQSSRYLVKRTGEKVFLECVQDMDHENMFWYRQDPGLGLRLIYFSYDVKMKEKGDIPEGYSVSREKKERFSLILESASTNQTSMYLCASNSGSYEQFFGPGTRLTVL.